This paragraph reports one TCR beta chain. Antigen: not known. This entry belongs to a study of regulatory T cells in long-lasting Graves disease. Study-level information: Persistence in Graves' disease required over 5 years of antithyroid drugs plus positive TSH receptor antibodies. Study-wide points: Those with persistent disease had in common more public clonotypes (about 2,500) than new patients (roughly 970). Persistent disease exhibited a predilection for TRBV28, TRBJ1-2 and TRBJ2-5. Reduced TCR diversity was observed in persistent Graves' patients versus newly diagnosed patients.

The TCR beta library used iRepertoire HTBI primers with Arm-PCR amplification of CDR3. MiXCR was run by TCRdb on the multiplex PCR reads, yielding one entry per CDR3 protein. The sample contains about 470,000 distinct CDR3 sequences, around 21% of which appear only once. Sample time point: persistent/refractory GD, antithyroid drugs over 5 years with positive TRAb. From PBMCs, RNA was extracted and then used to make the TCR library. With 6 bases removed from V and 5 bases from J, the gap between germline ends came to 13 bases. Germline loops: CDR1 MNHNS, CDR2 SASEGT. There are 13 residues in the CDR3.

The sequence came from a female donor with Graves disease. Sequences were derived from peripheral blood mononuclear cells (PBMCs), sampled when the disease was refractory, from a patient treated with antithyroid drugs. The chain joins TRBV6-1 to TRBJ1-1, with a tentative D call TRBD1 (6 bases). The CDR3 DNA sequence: TGTGCCAGCAGGTATAGGGGGGAGACTGAAGCTTTCTTT. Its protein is CASRYRGETEAFF.